These 26 T cell receptor beta chains share one sample of origin, sequenced in a study of cytomegalovirus exposure and HLA in healthy donors. The protocol was immunoSEQ multiplex PCR, while the TCRdb copy is restricted to in-frame clones and leaves out a portion. The data contain about 150,000 clones, around 83% of them singletons. Sequenced material: PBMCs. All receptors come from a human donor in good health.

The chain couples TRBV7-8 to TRBJ1-5; D call uncertain. The CDR3 loop spans 13 amino acids. V was clipped by 0 bases and J by 4 bases, with 4 bases between them. CDR1 and CDR2 (germline): SGHVS, FQNEAQ. CDR3: CASSLARNQPQHF. The CDR3, as DNA: TGTGCCAGCAGCTTAGCTAGAAATCAGCCCCAGCATTTT.

This chain uses TRBV10-3 with TRBJ2-7, with 7 bases aligning to TRBD1. There are 14 residues in the CDR3. The V gene's germline CDR1 is ENHRY and CDR2 SYGVKD. The trim removed 6 bases at V and 4 bases at J, leaving 9 bases unmatched. CDR3 DNA sequence: TGTGCCATCAGGGACGGACAGGCCAGATACGAGCAGTACTTC. It is translated as CAIRDGQARYEQYF.

In DNA form, the CDR3 reads TGTGCCAGCCGGGACAATGGAGAGACCCAGTACTTC. As protein: CASRDNGETQYF. The chain employs TRBV2 and TRBJ2-5, with a tentative D call TRBD1 (6 bases). V was trimmed by 8 bases and J by 4 bases, leaving 11 bases between them. The CDR3 has 12 amino acids. Per the germline V gene, CDR1 is SNHLY and CDR2 is FYNNEI.

The chain links TRBV7-2 to TRBJ2-3, with a weak D call TRBD2 (7 bases). V was cut by 2 bases and J by 5 bases, with 26 bases left in between. Per germline, CDR1 SGHTA and CDR2 FQGNSA. CDR3 length: 19 amino acids. The CDR3, as DNA: TGTGCCAGCAGCTTAATCTGGAAACTCGAGGGGGGGGAAGTAGATACGCAGTATTTT. It translates to CASSLIWKLEGGEVDTQYF.

This clone was detected a few times. The chain combines TRBV6-1 with TRBJ1-1; D remains ambiguous. Germline V gene data show CDR1 as MNHNS and CDR2 as SASEGT. This CDR3 comprises 14 residues. Trimming pared 0 bases from V and 1 base from J, leaving 6 bases between. The CDR3 here is CASSEAIWNTEAFF. The CDR3 nucleotides read TGTGCCAGCAGTGAAGCTATTTGGAACACTGAAGCTTTCTTT.

The J gene is TRBJ2-1, the V gene TRBV10-3; D is unresolved. CDR1 is ENHRY, CDR2 SYGVKD, per germline. Trimming left V 0 bases short and J 3 bases short, with 12 bases between. The CDR3 is 16 residues long. The CDR3 sequence is CAISESTAGIYNEQFF. DNA of the CDR3: TGTGCCATCAGTGAGTCGACGGCAGGTATCTACAATGAGCAGTTCTTC.

The CDR3 spells CASSRAGTGNYGYTF. The DNA for the CDR3 is TGCGCCAGCAGCCGAGCCGGGACAGGGAACTATGGCTACACCTTC. V usage is TRBV4-1 and J usage is TRBJ1-2; 9 nucleotides line up with TRBD1. CDR1 is MGHRA, CDR2 YSYEKL, per germline. With 4 bases clipped from V and 2 bases from J, the junction kept 5 bases outside the gene matches. The length of the CDR3 is 15 residues.

The chain recombines TRBV6-1 with TRBJ2-3; 8 nucleotides agree with TRBD1. The ends lost 8 bases at V and 0 bases at J; junction bases unmatched: 4. Germline V lookup: CDR1 MNHNS, CDR2 SASEGT. The CDR3 extends over 14 amino acids. The CDR3 is CASRDRTSTDTQYF. CDR3 nucleotides: TGTGCCAGCCGGGACAGGACTAGCACAGATACGCAGTATTTT.

The CDR3 reads CASRRTGSGNTIYF. The CDR3 DNA sequence: TGTGCCAGCAGGCGGACAGGTTCTGGAAACACCATATATTTT. This chain connects TRBV27 to TRBJ1-3; 7 positions agree with TRBD1. Germline lookup yields CDR1 MNHEY and CDR2 SMNVEV (reference sequence). Losses at the gene ends were 6 bases for V and 1 base for J; bases not matched to a gene: 3. The length of the CDR3 is 14 residues.

V gene TRBV4-1 combines with J gene TRBJ1-4, with TRBD1 identical over 9 bases. The CDR3 covers 17 residues. Looked up from germline, CDR1 is MGHRA and CDR2 is YSYEKL. J gave up 6 bases and V 1 base, and 9 bases lay outside the gene matches. For the CDR3, the DNA is TGCGCCAGCAGCCAAGGACAATCCGGGACAGGGTATGAAAAACTGTTTTTT. Its translation: CASSQGQSGTGYEKLFF.

This sequence joins TRBV13 and TRBJ2-7, with 10 bases that match TRBD1. The CDR3 loop spans 14 amino acids. Trimming removed 4 bases from V and 3 bases from J; junction bases left unmatched: 3. Per germline, CDR1 PRHDT and CDR2 FYEKMQ (reference sequence). The CDR3: CASSSGTGVYEQYF. Here the CDR3 DNA reads TGTGCCAGCAGCTCCGGGACAGGGGTCTACGAGCAGTACTTC.

This clone was seen a few times. The chain employs TRBV19 and TRBJ1-6; 8 nucleotides match TRBD1. The CDR3 contains 16 residues. The V and J ends lost 1 base and 10 bases, in that order; junction bases with no gene match: 9. The germline V gene has CDR1 LNHDA and CDR2 SQIVND (reference sequence). CDR3 residues: CASSIGYQGASSPLHF. In DNA, the CDR3 is TGTGCCAGTAGTATAGGCTATCAGGGGGCATCCTCACCCCTCCACTTT.

The V gene is TRBV27, the J gene TRBJ1-4; 11 bases agree with TRBD1. The CDR3 is 18 residues long. The germline V gene has CDR1 MNHEY and CDR2 SMNVEV (reference sequence). With 0 bases clipped from V and 0 bases from J, the junction kept 3 bases outside the gene matches. CDR3 coding DNA: TGTGCCAGCAGTTTATCGAGGGGACAGGGGGCAACTAATGAAAAACTGTTTTTT. This encodes CASSLSRGQGATNEKLFF. The full variable domain, completed using reference TRBV27 and TRBJ1-4, is EAQVTQNPRYLITVTGKKLTVTCSQNMNHEYMSWYRQDPGLGLRQIYYSMNVEVTDKGDVPEGYKVSRKEKRNFPLILESPSPNQTSLYFCASSLSRGQGATNEKLFFGSGTQLSVL.

This clone appeared once. V is TRBV7-2 and J is TRBJ1-1; D is unresolved. The length of the CDR3 is 13 residues. V gave up 1 base and J gave up 4 bases, with 7 bases separating them. Per germline, CDR1 SGHTA and CDR2 FQGNSA. CDR3 in amino acids: CASSLGGSTEAFF. In nucleotides, the CDR3 is TGTGCCAGCAGCTTAGGAGGGAGCACTGAAGCTTTCTTT.

This sequence joins TRBV28 and TRBJ2-3, with D tentatively TRBD2 (7 bases). In germline, CDR1 is MDHEN, CDR2 SYDVKM. This CDR3 contains 17 residues. Trimming removed 7 bases from V and 0 bases from J, with 20 bases in between. The CDR3 region has the DNA TGTGCCAGCATGGACCCTAGGGGGAGGGCAAGCACAGATACGCAGTATTTT. Its translation: CASMDPRGRASTDTQYF.

In the case of this clone: An end of the junction differs from the germline gene, which may be a read error. The chain uses TRBV28 and TRBJ2-7, with no clear D. The germline CDR1 and CDR2 sequences are MDHEN and SYDVKM. The CDR3 has 12 residues. The CDR3 DNA reads as TGTGCCAGCAGTCCCCCAGGAAGGAAGACGAACTTC. This encodes CASSPPGRKTNF.

This chain uses TRBV4-1 with TRBJ2-3, with a weak D call TRBD1 (5 bases). The germline V and J ends were trimmed by 0 bases and 3 bases, with 13 bases remaining between them. The germline CDR1 and CDR2 sequences are MGHRA and YSYEKL. This CDR3 is 16 amino acids long. CDR3 DNA: TGCGCCAGCAGCCAAGAGAAGGGGCGTAATACAGATACGCAGTATTTT. It encodes CASSQEKGRNTDTQYF.

V usage is TRBV5-1 and J usage is TRBJ2-1; D is unresolved. CDR1 and CDR2 (germline): SGHRS, YFSETQ. Trimming took 0 bases from V and 3 from J, leaving 4 bases between them. The CDR3 sequence is 13 residues long. CDR3 DNA: TGCGCCAGCAGCTTGGGTAGCTACAATGAGCAGTTCTTC. This translates into CASSLGSYNEQFF.

The J gene is TRBJ2-7, the V gene TRBV6-5, with a possible D match to TRBD1 (6 bases). The germline V gene has CDR1 MNHEY and CDR2 SVGAGI. Between the trimmed V and J ends, which lost 6 bases and 0 bases, there was a span of 12 bases. CDR3 size: 14 residues. CDR3 amino acids: CASSSQGGSYEQYF. In DNA form, the CDR3 reads TGTGCCAGCAGCTCACAGGGTGGCTCCTACGAGCAGTACTTC.

This clone appeared a single time. This rearrangement joins TRBV5-5 to TRBJ1-1; maybe TRBD1 (6 bases). Trimming removed 5 bases at V and 4 bases at J, with 15 bases between. The CDR3 is 14 residues long. Germline CDR1 is SGHKS and CDR2 is YYEKEE (reference sequence). This CDR3 reads CASRRGGGGTEAFF. CDR3 DNA sequence: TGTGCCAGCAGGCGAGGGGGGGGAGGCACTGAAGCTTTCTTT. The full variable domain, its missing parts supplied by reference TRBV5-5 and TRBJ1-1, is DAGVTQSPTHLIKTRGQQVTLRCSPISGHKSVSWYQQVLGQGPQFIFQYYEKEERGRGNFPDRFSARQFPNYSSELNVNALLLGDSALYLCASRRGGGGTEAFFGQGTRLTVV.

V and J are TRBV6-1 and TRBJ2-2, with D perhaps matching TRBD1 (5 bases). The ends were cut back, 5 bases at V and 3 bases at J, with 10 bases in the middle. This CDR3 contains 14 residues. Germline loops: CDR1 MNHNS, CDR2 SASEGT. The CDR3 spells CASSKQVYTGELFF. CDR3 nucleotide sequence: TGTGCCAGCAGTAAACAGGTATACACCGGGGAGCTGTTTTTT.

The J gene is TRBJ2-1, the V gene TRBV7-3; D possibly corresponds to TRBD1 (6 bases). This CDR3 is built from 15 residues. Germline assignment: CDR1 SGHTA and CDR2 FQGTGA. Trimming stripped 6 bases from V and 9 bases from J, with 21 bases between. CDR3 nucleotides: TGTGCCAGCAGTCCGCAAAATACAGGGCCAGGTGAGCAGTTCTTC. Translated, it gives CASSPQNTGPGEQFF. The full variable domain, its missing parts supplied by reference TRBV7-3 and TRBJ2-1, is GAGVSQTPSNKVTEKGKYVELRCDPISGHTALYWYRQSLGQGPEFLIYFQGTGAADDSGLPNDRFFAVRPEGSVSTLKIQRTERGDSAVYLCASSPQNTGPGEQFFGPGTRLTVL.

A word on this clone: At one end the junction does not follow the germline gene, possibly because of a read error. The rearrangement joins TRBV28 to TRBJ1-5; maybe TRBD1 (5 bases). The CDR3 sequence is 15 residues long. Germline lookup yields CDR1 MDHEN and CDR2 SYDVKM. The CDR3 nucleotides are TGTGCCAGCACTTTAATGGGGCCTAGCAATCAGCCCCAGCATTTT. Its protein is CASTLMGPSNQPQHF.

The DNA of the CDR3 is TGTGCCAGTCGGGATAGCGGAGTCTACAATGAGCAGTTCTTC. The encoded protein is CASRDSGVYNEQFF. The chain couples TRBV19 to TRBJ2-1; D may be TRBD2 (6 bases). Between the trimmed V and J ends, which lost 8 bases and 3 bases, there was a span of 14 bases. Germline V gene sequence: CDR1 LNHDA, CDR2 SQIVND (reference sequence). The CDR3 sequence is 14 residues long.

The chain couples TRBV29-1 to TRBJ2-3; D gene uncertain. There are 14 residues in the CDR3. The germline V and J ends were trimmed by 4 bases and 0 bases, with 11 bases remaining between them. CDR1 is SQVTM and CDR2 is ANQGSEA in the germline V gene. CDR3 residues: CSVGRGSSTDTQYF. CDR3 in DNA: TGCAGCGTTGGTAGAGGCTCAAGCACAGATACGCAGTATTTT.

This clone was seen a few times. The V and J genes are TRBV19 and TRBJ2-2; perhaps TRBD2 as D (5 bases). V gave up 7 bases and J gave up 2 bases, with 8 bases separating them. The CDR3 is made up of 13 amino acids. Germline CDR1 is LNHDA and CDR2 is SQIVND (reference sequence). The CDR3: CASTTGNTGELFF. CDR3 nucleotides: TGTGCCAGTACGACGGGAAACACCGGGGAGCTGTTTTTT. Variable domain in full (rest from reference TRBV19 and TRBJ2-2): DGGITQSPKYLFRKEGQNVTLSCEQNLNHDAMYWYRQDPGQGLRLIYYSQIVNDFQKGDIAEGYSVSREKKESFPLTVTSAQKNPTAFYLCASTTGNTGELFFGEGSRLTVL.